This section outlines one TCR beta chain sequence together with its context. No antigen is known for it. Unique molecular identifiers featured in how the TCRbeta library was prepared. TCRdb itself ran the PCR reads through MiXCR, one entry per CDR3 protein. The repertoire holds some 130,000 distinct CDR3 sequences, with 8.5% to 10% as singletons. This entry is derived from a study of T-cell reconstitution after alpha-beta-depleted transplantation in children. Findings and limits, study-wide: Alpha-beta T cells about two months after transplant reportedly derived from several hundred expanded graft clones.

J was trimmed by 2 bases and V by 4 bases; bases with no gene match: 13. Germline CDR1 is KGHSH and CDR2 is LQKENI. There are 18 residues in the CDR3. Sequences were derived from PBMCs, mostly from graft donor cells, sampled 180 days after TCRalphabeta/CD19-depleted stem cell transplant. This receptor was identified in a girl less than two years old who had a stem cell transplant for combined immunodeficiency, so the T cells may come from the graft donor. The chain uses TRBV18 and TRBJ2-7; 11 positions match TRBD2. CDR3 in DNA: TGTGCCAGCTCACGGATAGAGGGTGGACTAGCGGGCGCCTACGAGCAGTACTTC. Translation: CASSRIEGGLAGAYEQYF.